Below are 26 T cell receptor beta chains sequenced from a single sample in a study of graft-versus-host responses after intestinal transplantation. Repertoires were generated with immunoSEQ multiplex PCR, while TCRdb's copy carries only in-frame clones and drops some. The table has some 4,000 clones, over 25% seen once. The sequencing here drew on alloreactive CD4+ T cells from a mixed lymphocyte reaction culture, taken before transplantation. This sample's subset: CFSE-low proliferating T cells sorted from roughly six-day pre-transplant mixed lymphocyte reaction (GvH or HvG direction). Source of these receptors: a human patient who was an organ donor for intestinal transplantation.

The chain recombines TRBV18 with TRBJ1-1; 12 nucleotides match TRBD1. The CDR3 totals 14 residues. The V gene end was trimmed by 3 bases and the J gene end by 5 bases; junction bases not matched to a gene: 1. Germline V gene data show CDR1 as KGHSH and CDR2 as LQKENI. The CDR3 bases are TGTGCCAGCTCACCGGGACAGGGGGCAACTGAAGCTTTCTTT. It codes for CASSPGQGATEAFF.

The rearrangement links TRBV5-1 to TRBJ2-3, with D possibly TRBD2 on 7 matching bases. CDR3 length equals 14 residues. Germline V gene sequence: CDR1 SGHRS, CDR2 YFSETQ. Trimming cost V 7 bases and J 4 bases, with 16 bases left between them. CDR3: CASLAGAPPDTQYF. The CDR3 DNA reads TGCGCCAGCCTCGCGGGGGCCCCCCCAGATACGCAGTATTTT.

The V gene is TRBV5-4, the J gene TRBJ2-6; D remains ambiguous. CDR3 size: 18 residues. CDR1 is SGHNT and CDR2 is YYREEE in the germline V gene (reference sequence). Between the trimmed V and J ends, which lost 0 bases and 0 bases, there was a span of 13 bases. For the CDR3, the DNA is TGTGCCAGCAGCTTGGCCGTAGGCGGCCCCTCTGGGGCCAACGTCCTGACTTTC. Amino acids: CASSLAVGGPSGANVLTF.

There are a few counts of this clone. V gene TRBV6-5 combines with J gene TRBJ1-2, with D perhaps TRBD1 (6 bases). Per the germline V gene, CDR1 is MNHEY and CDR2 is SVGAGI. Trimming removed 5 bases at V and 4 bases at J, with 14 bases between. This CDR3 region has 14 residues. CDR3 bases: TGTGCCAGCAGTGAGGACAGACTCCCCTATGGCTACACCTTC. It codes for CASSEDRLPYGYTF.

The genes are TRBV12-2 and TRBJ2-1; the table's TRBD2 call for D was not verified on the DNA. TRBV12-2 corresponds to a pseudogene. The CDR3 has 17 amino acids. The DNA of the CDR3 is TGTGCAAGTCGCCCCCGGACTAGCGGAAGCTCCTACAATGAGCAGTTCTTC. Its protein product is CASRPRTSGSSYNEQFF.

The chain employs TRBV7-8 and TRBJ2-3; 10 bases match TRBD2. Germline V gene data show CDR1 as SGHVS and CDR2 as FQNEAQ. J lost 7 bases, V lost 4 bases, and 14 bases had no gene match. The CDR3 consists of 17 residues. The CDR3 region has the DNA TGTGCCAGCAGCTCCCTTCTTAGCGGGGGGTCGTCCCATACGCAGTATTTT. It translates to CASSSLLSGGSSHTQYF.

CDR3 protein: CASSLPRGVETQYF. The CDR3 nucleotides are TGTGCCAGCAGCTTACCGCGGGGGGTGGAGACCCAGTACTTC. The chain joins TRBV7-6 to TRBJ2-5; 8 bases map to TRBD2. Germline V gene sequence: CDR1 SGHVS, CDR2 FNYEAQ. This CDR3 has 14 residues. J gave up 5 bases and V 2 bases, and 4 bases lay outside the gene matches.

The CDR3 loop reads CASSFWAGSGVYSNQPQHF. Here the CDR3 DNA reads TGTGCCAGCAGCTTTTGGGCTGGGAGCGGGGTTTATAGCAATCAGCCCCAGCATTTT. The chain recombines TRBV5-4 with TRBJ1-5; D unresolved. CDR3 length: 19 residues. Germline-derived CDR1 and CDR2 are SGHNT and YYREEE (reference sequence). Trimming stripped 2 bases from V and 0 bases from J, with 21 bases between.

The gene calls are TRBV5-4 and TRBJ2-7; TRBD1 agrees at 7 bases. Unmatched junction bases numbered 4, after V lost 1 base and J lost 3 bases. CDR1 SGHNT and CDR2 YYREEE come from the germline V gene (reference sequence). The CDR3 contains 14 residues. The CDR3 sequence is CASSLRQGDYEQYF. The DNA of the CDR3 is TGTGCCAGCAGCTTGAGGCAGGGGGACTACGAGCAGTACTTC. Full variable domain (outside the CDR3, taken from reference TRBV5-4 and TRBJ2-7): ETGVTQSPTHLIKTRGQQVTLRCSSQSGHNTVSWYQQALGQGPQFIFQYYREEENGRGNFPPRFSGLQFPNYSSELNVNALELDDSALYLCASSLRQGDYEQYFGPGTRLTVT.

This chain joins TRBV5-1 and TRBJ2-1, with 10 bases fitting TRBD2. Germline CDR1 SGHRS, CDR2 YFSETQ. The CDR3 loop spans 14 amino acids. V dropped 1 base and J dropped 6; count of bases not matched to a gene: 1. The CDR3 DNA reads TGCGCCAGCAGCTTGAGCGGGGGGGCCAATGAGCAGTTCTTC. As protein: CASSLSGGANEQFF.

The table lists this clone with a few counts. This sequence joins TRBV28 and TRBJ2-5, with TRBD2 identical over 8 bases. This CDR3 is 15 amino acids long. V trimming: 6 bases; J trimming: 4 bases; junction bases outside the gene matches: 10. Germline V gene lookup returns CDR1 MDHEN and CDR2 SYDVKM. CDR3 coding DNA: TGTGCCAGCAGGACCCCCGGGACTAGACGAGAGACCCAGTACTTC. Translated, it gives CASRTPGTRRETQYF. The whole variable domain, remainder taken from reference TRBV28 and TRBJ2-5, is DVKVTQSSRYLVKRTGEKVFLECVQDMDHENMFWYRQDPGLGLRLIYFSYDVKMKEKGDIPEGYSVSREKKERFSLILESASTNQTSMYLCASRTPGTRRETQYFGPGTRLLVL.

This clone appeared a single time. Being one base from a much bigger clone, this may be a read error. This specimen includes other DNA sequences encoding the same CDR3. The chain combines TRBV27 with TRBJ2-5; no clear D gene. Per germline, CDR1 MNHEY and CDR2 SMNVEV (reference sequence). The CDR3 totals 12 residues. Trimming removed 10 bases from V and 4 bases from J, with 13 bases in between. CDR3 sequence reads: CANPGLAETQYF. The CDR3 bases are TGTGCCAACCCTGGGCTGGCAGAGACCCAGTACTTC.

This clone is categorized as medium-sized. The chain has TRBV4-2 and TRBJ1-4; no definite D call. The CDR3 sequence is 15 residues long. Trimming stripped 0 bases from V and 5 bases from J, with 10 bases between. Germline V gene sequence: CDR1 LGHNA, CDR2 YNFKEQ. This CDR3 reads CASSQDWAYNEKLFF. The CDR3 DNA sequence: TGTGCCAGCAGCCAAGATTGGGCCTACAATGAAAAACTGTTTTTT.

This clone was seen more than once but under ten times. The gene calls are TRBV6-1 and TRBJ2-3; no reliable D call. V lost 8 bases and J 3 bases, leaving 3 bases between the germline ends. The V gene's germline CDR1 is MNHNS and CDR2 SASEGT. The CDR3 runs 10 residues. CDR3 nucleotides: TGTGCCAGCGCGACAGATACGCAGTATTTT. Protein product: CASATDTQYF.

This clone came up a few times. This chain uses TRBV10-2 with TRBJ2-5; 12 positions match TRBD2. The CDR3 consists of 16 residues. The germline gives CDR1 WSHSY, CDR2 SAAADI. V was pared by 7 bases and J by 5 bases, with 11 bases of the junction left unmatched. CDR3 in DNA: TGCGCCAGCACCAGGACTAGCGGGGCCCGGTCGGAGACCCAGTACTTC. It encodes CASTRTSGARSETQYF.

The genes are TRBV2 and TRBJ2-1; tentative D call: TRBD1 (5 bases). Germline lookup yields CDR1 SNHLY and CDR2 FYNNEI. The CDR3 is 13 amino acids. Trimming pared 7 bases from V and 8 bases from J, leaving 15 bases between. CDR3 bases: TGTGCCAGCAAGGACAACCCGTCTGATGAGCAGTTCTTC. It encodes CASKDNPSDEQFF.

The chain has TRBV5-1 and TRBJ2-7; D unresolved. The ends were cut back, 0 bases at V and 1 base at J, with 11 bases in the middle. Looked up from germline, CDR1 is SGHRS and CDR2 is YFSETQ. This CDR3 spans 15 amino acids. For the CDR3, the DNA is TGCGCCAGCAGCTTGGGGTTCACAAGTTCCTACGAGCAGTACTTC. It yields the protein CASSLGFTSSYEQYF.

This clone was seen only a few times. This chain joins TRBV28 and TRBJ1-2, with TRBD1 as a possible D gene (6 bases). The CDR3 spans 14 residues. Trimming stripped 1 base from V and 8 bases from J, with 14 bases between. Looked up from germline, CDR1 is MDHEN and CDR2 is SYDVKM. In DNA form, the CDR3 reads TGTGCCAGCAGTTTATCCCCCCAGGGGCAGGGCTACACCTTC. It yields the protein CASSLSPQGQGYTF.

This clone was seen a few times. This chain joins TRBV7-9 and TRBJ2-1; D might be TRBD2 (6 bases). The CDR3 length is 15 residues. Looked up from germline, CDR1 is SEHNR and CDR2 is FQNEAQ (reference sequence). With 0 bases removed from V and 10 bases from J, the gap between germline ends came to 16 bases. CDR3 region: CASSLAGLDSREQFF. The CDR3 DNA sequence: TGTGCCAGCAGCTTAGCGGGACTGGACTCACGAGAGCAGTTCTTC.

V is TRBV7-2 and J is TRBJ2-1; tentative D call: TRBD1 (6 bases). Germline CDR1 is SGHTA and CDR2 is FQGNSA. CDR3 length: 15 residues. The V end lost 0 bases, the J end lost 6 bases, and 12 bases lay between the germline ends. The CDR3 coding sequence is TGTGCCAGCAGCTTAGCTGCCGGGACACTCAATGAGCAGTTCTTC. It codes for CASSLAAGTLNEQFF.

J is TRBJ2-1 and V is TRBV7-9, with D possibly TRBD1 on 6 matching bases. The CDR3 runs to 14 residues. Germline V gives CDR1 SEHNR, CDR2 FQNEAQ (reference sequence). The V end lost 1 base, the J end lost 3 bases, and 7 bases lay between the germline ends. CDR3 region: CASSLVGGYNEQFF. CDR3 nucleotides: TGTGCCAGCAGCTTAGTAGGGGGCTACAATGAGCAGTTCTTC.

The CDR3 is CASSLAANYGYTF. In DNA form, the CDR3 reads TGCGCCAGCAGCTTGGCAGCTAACTATGGCTACACCTTC. V is TRBV5-1 and J is TRBJ1-2, with D hard to call. Germline CDR1 reads SGHRS; CDR2 reads YFSETQ. The CDR3 consists of 13 residues. The germline V and J ends were trimmed by 0 bases and 0 bases, with 3 bases remaining between them.

This clone is labeled medium-sized. The chain couples TRBV7-2 to TRBJ2-7, with 8 bases matching TRBD2. With V trimmed by 6 bases and J by 0 bases, 7 bases remained unmatched. The CDR3 is made up of 15 amino acids. CDR1 is SGHTA, CDR2 FQGNSA, per germline. CDR3 in amino acids: CASSYSGVGSYEQYF. In DNA, the CDR3 is TGTGCCAGCAGTTATAGCGGGGTAGGCTCCTACGAGCAGTACTTC.

By proportion, this clone is large (0.1 to 1%). CDR3: CASSWTGSSYEQYF. The CDR3 DNA reads TGCGCCAGCAGCTGGACAGGGAGCTCCTACGAGCAGTACTTC. The chain links TRBV5-1 to TRBJ2-7, with TRBD1 identical over 8 bases. Germline V CDR1 and CDR2: SGHRS, YFSETQ. This CDR3 spans 14 amino acids. With V trimmed by 3 bases and J by 0 bases, 2 bases remained unmatched.

The chain combines TRBV5-1 with TRBJ2-7; 9 bases match TRBD2. The junction had 7 bases not matched to a gene; V was cut back by 0 bases and J by 6 bases. Germline loops: CDR1 SGHRS, CDR2 YFSETQ. This CDR3 is built from 15 residues. CDR3 sequence: CASSLEVAGASEQYF. In DNA, the CDR3 is TGCGCCAGCAGCTTGGAGGTAGCGGGGGCCTCCGAGCAGTACTTC.

The chain combines TRBV5-8 with TRBJ1-1; D call uncertain. Trimming took 0 bases from V and 3 from J, leaving 9 bases between them. The CDR3 extends over 14 amino acids. CDR1 and CDR2 from the germline V gene are SGHTS and YDEGEE. In nucleotides, the CDR3 is TGTGCCAGCAGCTTGGGATACAGATACACTGAAGCTTTCTTT. It yields the protein CASSLGYRYTEAFF.